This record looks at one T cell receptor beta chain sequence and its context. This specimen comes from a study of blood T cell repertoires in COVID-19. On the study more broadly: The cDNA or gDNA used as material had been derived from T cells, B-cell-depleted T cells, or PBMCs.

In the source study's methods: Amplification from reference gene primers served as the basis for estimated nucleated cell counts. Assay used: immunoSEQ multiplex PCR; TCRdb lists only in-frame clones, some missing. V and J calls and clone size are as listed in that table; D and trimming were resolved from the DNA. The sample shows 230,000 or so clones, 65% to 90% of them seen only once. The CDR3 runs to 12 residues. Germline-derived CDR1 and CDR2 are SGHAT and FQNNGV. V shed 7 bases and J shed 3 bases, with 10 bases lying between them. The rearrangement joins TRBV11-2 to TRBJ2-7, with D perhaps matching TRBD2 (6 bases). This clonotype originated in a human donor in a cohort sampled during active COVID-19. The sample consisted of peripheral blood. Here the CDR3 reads CASNLANYEQYF. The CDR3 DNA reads TGTGCCAGCAACCTAGCGAACTACGAGCAGTACTTC.